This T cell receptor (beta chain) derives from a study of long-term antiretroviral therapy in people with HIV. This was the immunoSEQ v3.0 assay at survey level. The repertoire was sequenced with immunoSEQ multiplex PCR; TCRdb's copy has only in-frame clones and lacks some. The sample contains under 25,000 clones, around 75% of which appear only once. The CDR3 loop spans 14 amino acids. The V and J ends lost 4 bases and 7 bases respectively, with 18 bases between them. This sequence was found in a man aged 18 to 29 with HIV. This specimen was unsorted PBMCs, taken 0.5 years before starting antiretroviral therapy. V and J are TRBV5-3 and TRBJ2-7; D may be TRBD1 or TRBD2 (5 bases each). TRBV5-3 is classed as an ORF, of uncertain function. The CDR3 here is CARSAHRDRREQYF. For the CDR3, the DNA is TGTGCCAGAAGCGCCCACCGGGACCGTCGGGAGCAGTACTTC.